A single sample gave rise to the 32 T cell receptor beta chains below, sequenced in a study of human T cells and chemical hapten exposure. Using its own MiXCR run on the RACE reads, TCRdb lists one record per CDR3 protein. Here the sample spans some 65,000 distinct CDR3 sequences, 6% to 7% being singletons. The time point: healthy volunteer bleed at 6 weeks. The starting material, unfractionated whole blood, was used for total RNA extraction. The sequenced material came from whole blood. The receptors stem from a female donor in good health. Some clones in this sample may be carry-over from other donors' samples.

This clonotype was seen only a few times. V is TRBV5-1 and J is TRBJ2-2; tentative D call: TRBD1 (6 bases). Germline V lookup: CDR1 SGHRS, CDR2 YFSETQ. The CDR3 is 16 amino acids. Trimming removed 1 base from V and 5 bases from J, with 15 bases in between. The CDR3 protein is CASSLLQGDETGELFF. The DNA of the CDR3 is TGCGCCAGCAGCTTGCTACAGGGCGATGAAACCGGGGAGCTGTTTTTT.

This clonotype occurred many times. The chain is built from TRBV20-1 and TRBJ1-6; D not certain. The CDR3 is 16 residues long. From germline, CDR1 is DFQATT and CDR2 SNEGSKA (reference sequence). V lost 2 bases and J lost 10, with 21 bases in between. The CDR3 loop is CSARPDGDRIISPLHF. The CDR3 DNA reads as TGCAGTGCTAGACCCGACGGCGACCGGATAATCTCACCCCTCCACTTT.

This clonotype was found many times. The chain is built from TRBV6-2 or TRBV6-3 and TRBJ2-1, with D tentatively TRBD2 (6 bases). The germline V and J ends were trimmed by 0 bases and 2 bases, with 11 bases remaining between them. CDR1 is MNHEY, CDR2 SVGEGT, per germline. The CDR3 totals 16 residues. The DNA for the CDR3 is TGTGCCAGCAGTTACTCGAGCGGGCGAGCCTACAATGAGCAGTTCTTC. Translated: CASSYSSGRAYNEQFF.

This clonotype came up many times. The chain has TRBV21-1 and TRBJ2-7; the table gives TRBD1 as D, unverified against the DNA. TRBV21-1 is a pseudogene. There are 19 residues in the CDR3. The CDR3 reads CASSTATGFDSKGAYEQYF. CDR3 bases: TGTGCCAGCAGCACCGCGACGGGGTTCGACTCGAAGGGGGCGTACGAGCAGTACTTC.

This clonotype was picked up many times. This chain uses TRBV28 with TRBJ2-7; TRBD2 agrees at 13 bases. Trimming at V came to 3 bases and at J to 3 bases, leaving 5 bases not matched to a gene. There are 16 residues in the CDR3. The V gene's germline CDR1 is MDHEN and CDR2 SYDVKM. CDR3 loop: CASSFHGLAGVYEQYF. The CDR3 DNA is TGTGCCAGCAGTTTCCACGGACTAGCGGGAGTCTACGAGCAGTACTTC.

In this sample, this clonotype turned up many times. The chain combines TRBV4-3 with TRBJ2-7, with D unclear. Trimming shortened V by 2 bases and J by 4 bases, and 15 bases separated the two germline ends. Germline values: CDR1 LGHNA, CDR2 YSLEER. The CDR3 totals 15 residues. CDR3 loop: CASSQRRTVPYEQYF. CDR3 nucleotide sequence: TGCGCCAGCAGCCAAAGGAGAACCGTCCCGTACGAGCAGTACTTC.

The table lists this clonotype with a few counts. J is TRBJ2-3 and V is TRBV6-5; TRBD1 matches 7 bases. J gave up 6 bases and V 2 bases, and 5 bases lay outside the gene matches. CDR3 size: 14 residues. Germline values: CDR1 MNHEY, CDR2 SVGAGI. This chain's CDR3 is CASSYETGPDTQYF. The DNA for the CDR3 is TGTGCCAGCAGTTACGAGACAGGGCCCGATACGCAGTATTTT.

Worth noting for this clonotype: Being one base from a much bigger clone, this may be a read error. V and J are TRBV2 and TRBJ2-1, with D unresolved. V lost 1 base and J 5 bases, leaving 6 bases between the germline ends. In germline, CDR1 is SNHLY, CDR2 FYNNEI. This CDR3 contains 13 residues. Here the CDR3 reads CASSEDSNNEQFF. CDR3 nucleotides: TGTGCCAGCAGTGAAGACAGTAACAATGAGCAGTTCTTC.

This chain uses TRBV6-2 or TRBV6-3 with TRBJ2-1, with 8 bases matching TRBD2. V was clipped by 7 bases and J by 8 bases; unmatched bases: 10. The germline V gene encodes CDR1 MNHEY and CDR2 SVGEGT. This CDR3 comprises 14 residues. The CDR3 spells CASTRGLAVYEQFF. The CDR3 DNA is TGTGCCAGCACCCGAGGACTAGCAGTCTATGAGCAGTTCTTC.

The chain joins TRBV20-1 to TRBJ2-1; TRBD2 agrees at 7 bases. From germline, CDR1 is DFQATT and CDR2 SNEGSKA (reference sequence). This CDR3 is 12 amino acids long. V lost 8 bases to trimming and J lost 7 bases; unmatched junction nucleotides: 8. CDR3 loop: CSLASGINEQFF. CDR3 DNA sequence: TGCAGTTTAGCGAGCGGGATAAATGAGCAGTTCTTC.

The rearrangement joins TRBV20-1 to TRBJ2-3, with D possibly being TRBD2 (5 bases). Germline CDR1 DFQATT, CDR2 SNEGSKA (reference sequence). V lost 0 bases and J 0 bases, leaving 13 bases between the germline ends. CDR3 length: 16 residues. This CDR3 reads CSARDGRVPSTDTQYF. As DNA, the CDR3 is TGCAGTGCTAGAGATGGGAGAGTCCCTAGCACAGATACGCAGTATTTT.

This rearrangement joins TRBV2 to TRBJ1-3; 7 bases align to TRBD1. Germline CDR1 and CDR2: SNHLY and FYNNEI. The CDR3 has 12 amino acids. V was pared by 6 bases and J by 4 bases, with 0 bases of the junction left unmatched. The CDR3 spells CASRDRGNTIYF. DNA for the CDR3: TGTGCCAGCAGGGACAGGGGAAACACCATATATTTT.

The sample holds many counts of this clonotype. V usage is TRBV7-2 and J usage is TRBJ2-5; 12 bases are a match to TRBD2. CDR1 and CDR2 from the germline V gene are SGHTA and FQGNSA. With V trimmed by 1 base and J by 7 bases, 10 bases remained unmatched. The CDR3 extends over 17 amino acids. The CDR3 DNA is TGTGCCAGCAGCTTAGACCGCCTAGCGGGGGGGGCAGGGACCCAGTACTTC. Its translation: CASSLDRLAGGAGTQYF.

The J gene is TRBJ2-5, the V gene TRBV9; 8 nucleotides match TRBD2. CDR3 length equals 14 residues. V was clipped by 0 bases and J by 4 bases; unmatched bases: 2. In germline, CDR1 is SGDLS, CDR2 YYNGEE. CDR3 bases: TGTGCCAGCAGCGTAGCTGGGACTAGAGAGACCCAGTACTTC. Its protein is CASSVAGTRETQYF.

This clonotype has a count of ten or more. The chain uses TRBV13 and TRBJ1-2, with D uncertain. Trimming pared 2 bases from V and 4 bases from J, leaving 11 bases between. Germline V CDR1 and CDR2: PRHDT, FYEKMQ (reference sequence). This CDR3 contains 14 residues. The CDR3 here is CASSLRADIYGYTF. DNA of the CDR3: TGTGCCAGCAGCTTAAGGGCAGACATCTATGGCTACACCTTC. Filled out from reference TRBV13 and TRBJ1-2, the complete variable domain reads AAGVIQSPRHLIKEKRETATLKCYPIPRHDTVYWYQQGPGQDPQFLISFYEKMQSDKGSIPDRFSAQQFSDYHSELNMSSLELGDSALYFCASSLRADIYGYTFGSGTRLTVV.

The rearrangement uses TRBV2 and TRBJ2-3; D is ambiguous. Trimming took 4 bases from V and 7 from J, leaving 6 bases between them. Per the germline V gene, CDR1 is SNHLY and CDR2 is FYNNEI. There are 11 residues in the CDR3. The CDR3 nucleotides are TGTGCCAGCAGTGTCCAAAATACGCAGTATTTT. It yields the protein CASSVQNTQYF.

J is TRBJ1-1 and V is TRBV20-1; 7 nucleotides align to TRBD1. CDR1 DFQATT and CDR2 SNEGSKA come from the germline V gene (reference sequence). The CDR3 has 13 residues. With V trimmed by 1 base and J by 5 bases, 4 bases remained unmatched. The CDR3 loop is CSARATGRTEAFF. As DNA, the CDR3 is TGCAGTGCTAGAGCGACAGGGAGGACTGAAGCTTTCTTT.

This clonotype was recorded at least ten times. The DNA of the CDR3 is TGCAGTGTTGGGACAGGGGCTGTCTCTGGAAACACCATATATTTT. Translating gives CSVGTGAVSGNTIYF. The chain has TRBV20-1 and TRBJ1-3, with 10 bases lining up with TRBD1. Germline loops: CDR1 DFQATT, CDR2 SNEGSKA (reference sequence). The CDR3 consists of 15 residues. The ends lost 7 bases at V and 0 bases at J; junction bases unmatched: 6.

This clonotype was observed many times. The J gene is TRBJ2-1, the V gene TRBV7-8, with D hard to call. This CDR3 is 13 amino acids long. Trimming shortened V by 0 bases and J by 10 bases, and 10 bases separated the two germline ends. Germline CDR1 SGHVS, CDR2 FQNEAQ. This CDR3 reads CASSLAIEREQFF. The CDR3 DNA sequence: TGTGCCAGCAGCTTAGCAATTGAAAGGGAGCAGTTCTTC.

This clonotype was seen a few times. This chain links TRBV28 with TRBJ1-1, with D uncertain. The V gene's germline CDR1 is MDHEN and CDR2 SYDVKM. The CDR3 has 15 residues. Trimming removed 1 base from V and 0 bases from J, with 9 bases in between. The chain's CDR3 is CASSLSIVVNTEAFF. The CDR3 DNA follows: TGTGCCAGCAGTTTATCGATTGTTGTGAACACTGAAGCTTTCTTT.

Only a few counts were recorded for this clonotype. This rearrangement joins TRBV27 to TRBJ1-1; 7 bases agree with TRBD1. CDR3 size: 16 residues. V shed 1 base, J shed 0 bases, and the junction held 5 bases outside the gene matches. Germline V gene lookup returns CDR1 MNHEY and CDR2 SMNVEV (reference sequence). As DNA, the CDR3 is TGTGCCAGCAGTTTATGGCAGGGGGTTATGAACACTGAAGCTTTCTTT. Amino acids: CASSLWQGVMNTEAFF.

The table lists this clonotype with many counts. The chain employs TRBV11-3 and TRBJ2-1; a possible D gene is TRBD2 (6 bases). Trimming pared 5 bases from V and 5 bases from J, leaving 16 bases between. There are 15 residues in the CDR3. The germline gives CDR1 SGHNT, CDR2 YENEEA. DNA for the CDR3: TGTGCCAGCAGCCCCGGCGGGACCTTAAACAATGAGCAGTTCTTC. Translating gives CASSPGGTLNNEQFF.

The V gene is TRBV4-2, the J gene TRBJ2-7, with TRBD2 identical over 8 bases. CDR3 size: 14 residues. The germline gives CDR1 LGHNA, CDR2 YNFKEQ. V was pared by 0 bases and J by 2 bases, with 0 bases of the junction left unmatched. This CDR3 reads CASSQELAAYEQYF. CDR3 in DNA: TGTGCCAGCAGCCAAGAACTAGCGGCCTACGAGCAGTACTTC.

The chain has TRBV3-1 and TRBJ2-3; D gene unclear. Trimming took off 3 bases at V and 4 bases at J, with 11 bases between the two ends. CDR1 LGHDT and CDR2 YNNKEL come from the germline V gene (reference sequence). The CDR3 has 14 amino acids. CDR3 protein: CASSHLDEADTQYF. The CDR3 DNA reads TGTGCCAGCAGCCACTTGGATGAGGCAGATACGCAGTATTTT.

This clonotype was observed many times. This rearrangement joins TRBV10-3 to TRBJ2-1, with TRBD1 identical over 9 bases. The CDR3 runs 15 residues. From germline, CDR1 is ENHRY and CDR2 SYGVKD. The V segment lost 9 bases and the J segment 7 bases; nucleotides outside the gene matches: 13. CDR3 coding DNA: TGTGCCATTAGGCCGGGACAGGGTATCTGGAATGAGCAGTTCTTC. It is translated as CAIRPGQGIWNEQFF.

This clonotype occurred many times. The chain carries TRBV2 and TRBJ1-1; perhaps TRBD1 as D (5 bases). From germline, CDR1 is SNHLY and CDR2 FYNNEI. The length of the CDR3 is 14 residues. The V gene lost 1 base and the J gene lost 4 bases, with 10 bases spanning the gap. CDR3: CASSEGGIGTEAFF. The CDR3, as DNA: TGTGCCAGCAGTGAAGGGGGGATAGGCACTGAAGCTTTCTTT.

A few counts support this clonotype. The chain joins TRBV6-5 to TRBJ2-5; 7 positions agree with TRBD2. V dropped 6 bases and J dropped 4; count of bases not matched to a gene: 17. The CDR3 has 17 amino acids. Germline V lookup: CDR1 MNHEY, CDR2 SVGAGI. Here the CDR3 DNA reads TGTGCCAGCAGCCCGACCAGCGGGGCACAAACCTCAGAGACCCAGTACTTC. It codes for CASSPTSGAQTSETQYF.

Ten or more counts support this clonotype. The genes are TRBV7-2 and TRBJ2-6; D remains ambiguous. Germline CDR1 and CDR2: SGHTA and FQGNSA. This CDR3 is built from 16 residues. Deletions cut 1 base from V and 4 bases from J, with 11 bases between. The CDR3 sequence: CASSLGSSAGANVLTF. CDR3 DNA sequence: TGTGCCAGCAGCTTAGGGAGCTCCGCCGGGGCCAACGTCCTGACTTTC.

This clonotype was seen at least ten times. The rearrangement uses TRBV6-1 and TRBJ1-3, with D possibly being TRBD1 (5 bases). CDR3 size: 15 residues. Trimming stripped 5 bases from V and 0 bases from J, with 11 bases between. Germline V CDR1 and CDR2: MNHNS, SASEGT. The CDR3 DNA reads as TGTGCCAGCAGTCTAGACAGCAACTCTGGAAACACCATATATTTT. It codes for CASSLDSNSGNTIYF.

The CDR3 region is CASSYWTGGTEKLFF. The CDR3 nucleotides read TGTGCCAGCAGCTACTGGACAGGGGGCACTGAAAAACTGTTTTTT. This chain connects TRBV7-9 to TRBJ1-4; 11 nucleotides align to TRBD1. Germline trimming cut 4 bases from V and 7 bases from J; bases unmatched to any gene: 5. Germline CDR1 reads SEHNR; CDR2 reads FQNEAQ (reference sequence). The CDR3 extends over 15 amino acids.

This clonotype has ten or more counts. This sequence joins TRBV27 and TRBJ1-1, with TRBD1 matching 7 bases. Germline-derived CDR1 and CDR2 are MNHEY and SMNVEV (reference sequence). The V segment lost 3 bases and the J segment 4 bases; nucleotides outside the gene matches: 2. The CDR3 sequence is 13 residues long. CDR3 sequence reads: CASSFQGGTEAFF. As DNA, the CDR3 is TGTGCCAGCAGTTTCCAGGGGGGCACTGAAGCTTTCTTT.

At least ten counts were recorded for this clonotype. J is TRBJ2-3 and V is TRBV20-1, with 11 bases fitting TRBD2. The germline CDR1 and CDR2 sequences are DFQATT and SNEGSKA (reference sequence). This CDR3 is built from 16 residues. V gave up 5 bases and J gave up 4 bases; unmatched junction bases: 11. DNA for the CDR3: TGCAGTGCTGCGGGGACTAGCGGACGCTTGGCAGATACGCAGTATTTT. Translation: CSAAGTSGRLADTQYF.